This T cell receptor (beta chain) was observed in a study of blood T cell repertoires in COVID-19. Study overall: The study drew acute and convalescent COVID-19 samples from the United States, Italy and Spain. In each case, the material was cDNA or gDNA derived from T cells, B-cell-depleted T cells, or PBMCs.

Authors' processing steps: Reference gene primer amplification gave nucleated cell count estimates. TCRdb's table, derived via immunoSEQ multiplex PCR, lists solely in-frame clones and lacks some. V, J and clone size are taken as reported in that table, and D and trimming were inferred from the DNA itself. This sample has about 88,000 clones; around 86% occur once, and the top ten carry about 25%. CDR3 length: 13 amino acids. Germline V lookup: CDR1 SGHKS, CDR2 YYEKEE (reference sequence). The V end lost 2 bases, the J end lost 4 bases, and 9 bases lay between the germline ends. Sequences were obtained from peripheral blood. This clonotype originated in a human donor in a cohort sampled during active COVID-19. The chain is built from TRBV5-5 and TRBJ1-2, with D perhaps matching TRBD1 (6 bases). The chain's CDR3 is CASSFEGGYGYTF. The CDR3 DNA is TGTGCCAGCAGCTTTGAAGGGGGCTATGGCTACACCTTC. Filled out from reference TRBV5-5 and TRBJ1-2, the complete variable domain reads DAGVTQSPTHLIKTRGQQVTLRCSPISGHKSVSWYQQVLGQGPQFIFQYYEKEERGRGNFPDRFSARQFPNYSSELNVNALLLGDSALYLCASSFEGGYGYTFGSGTRLTVV.